The 30 T cell receptor beta chains below all came from one sample that was sequenced in a study of control samples from healthy donors and cancer patients. Assay used: immunoSEQ multiplex PCR; TCRdb lists only in-frame clones, some missing. The sample comprises around 190,000 clones, around 91% of which are singletons, and 1.3% to 1.5% rests with the top ten. Sequencing used blood. The receptors derive from a woman aged 50 to 60 in good health.

V is TRBV27 and J is TRBJ2-7, with D perhaps TRBD1 (7 bases). CDR1 is MNHEY, CDR2 SMNVEV, per germline (reference sequence). The CDR3 spans 16 residues. Trimming took off 6 bases at V and 2 bases at J, with 20 bases between the two ends. CDR3 sequence: CASSTNRGTATYEQYF. The CDR3 DNA follows: TGTGCCAGCAGCACAAACCGCGGGACAGCTACCTACGAGCAGTACTTC.

This chain's CDR3 is CASKEAGSTDTQYF. CDR3 coding DNA: TGTGCCAGCAAGGAGGCAGGGTCCACAGATACGCAGTATTTT. The V call is TRBV6-5, the J call TRBJ2-3; D is tentatively TRBD1 or TRBD2 (5 bases each). Germline CDR1 MNHEY, CDR2 SVGAGI. Trimming took 7 bases from V and 2 from J, leaving 13 bases between them. The CDR3 is made up of 14 amino acids.

The CDR3 region is CASSMSRAGEKLFF. The CDR3 DNA sequence: TGTGCCAGTAGTATGAGCAGGGCTGGTGAAAAACTGTTTTTT. The V and J genes are TRBV19 and TRBJ1-4; D possibly corresponds to TRBD1 (5 bases). Germline V gene data show CDR1 as LNHDA and CDR2 as SQIVND (reference sequence). The CDR3 has 14 amino acids. V lost 3 bases and J 7 bases, leaving 12 bases between the germline ends.

This chain links TRBV2 with TRBJ2-7, with TRBD2 matching 7 bases. The CDR3 is made up of 15 amino acids. The trim removed 4 bases at V and 2 bases at J, leaving 8 bases unmatched. Looked up from germline, CDR1 is SNHLY and CDR2 is FYNNEI. In nucleotides, the CDR3 is TGTGCCAGCAGTGGAAGACTAGCTTCCCCCTACGAGCAGTACTTC. Translating it yields CASSGRLASPYEQYF.

The chain has TRBV27 and TRBJ2-3; D is unclear. V lost 0 bases to trimming and J lost 1 base, with 8 bases between them. From germline, CDR1 is MNHEY and CDR2 SMNVEV (reference sequence). The CDR3 covers 15 residues. CDR3 region: CASSLSSRGTDTQYF. The CDR3, as DNA: TGTGCCAGCAGTTTATCCTCAAGGGGCACAGATACGCAGTATTTT.

This clone has a single count. The chain couples TRBV11-2 to TRBJ1-1, with a tentative D call TRBD1 (5 bases). Trimming left V 5 bases short and J 6 bases short, with 22 bases between. CDR1 is SGHAT, CDR2 FQNNGV, per germline. CDR3 length: 16 residues. The CDR3 loop reads CASSPLKWGQTPEAFF. The CDR3 DNA follows: TGTGCCAGCAGCCCACTAAAGTGGGGCCAGACCCCTGAAGCTTTCTTT.

The chain combines TRBV9 with TRBJ1-4; no definite D call. Germline-derived CDR1 and CDR2 are SGDLS and YYNGEE. The CDR3 runs to 14 residues. V was cut by 3 bases and J by 8 bases, with 14 bases left in between. The CDR3 loop is CASSGGVGREKLFF. Written as DNA, the CDR3 is TGTGCCAGCAGCGGTGGGGTAGGCAGGGAAAAACTGTTTTTT. The full variable domain, with the rest looked up from reference TRBV9 and TRBJ1-4, is DSGVTQTPKHLITATGQRVTLRCSPRSGDLSVYWYQQSLDQGLQFLIQYYNGEERAKGNILERFSAQQFPDLHSELNLSSLELGDSALYFCASSGGVGREKLFFGSGTQLSVL.

The chain joins TRBV30 to TRBJ2-7; D is uncertain. The germline V and J ends were trimmed by 0 bases and 1 base, with 7 bases remaining between them. CDR1 and CDR2 from the germline V gene are GTSNPN and SVGIG (reference sequence). The CDR3 is 13 residues long. CDR3: CAWSVHGSYEQYF. CDR3 DNA: TGTGCCTGGAGTGTCCACGGTTCCTACGAGCAGTACTTC. Together with reference TRBV30 and TRBJ2-7, the CDR3 gives the full variable domain: SQTIHQWPATLVQPVGSPLSLECTVEGTSNPNLYWYRQAAGRGLQLLFYSVGIGQISSEVPQNLSASRPQDRQFILSSKKLLLSDSGFYLCAWSVHGSYEQYFGPGTRLTVT.

V is TRBV20-1 and J is TRBJ2-1; 9 positions agree with TRBD2. V lost 4 bases, J lost 9 bases, and 10 bases stayed unmatched. The CDR3 loop spans 14 amino acids. CDR1 and CDR2 (germline): DFQATT, SNEGSKA (reference sequence). This chain's CDR3 is CSATDPRRGGEQFF. CDR3 DNA: TGCAGTGCTACTGATCCCAGGCGGGGGGGTGAGCAGTTCTTC.

The chain joins TRBV28 to TRBJ1-6, with TRBD1 matching over 7 bases. Germline values: CDR1 MDHEN, CDR2 SYDVKM. The junction had 6 bases not matched to a gene; V was cut back by 4 bases and J by 0 bases. The CDR3 sequence is 17 residues long. CDR3 region: CASSSPGQSSYNSPLHF. The CDR3 DNA sequence: TGTGCCAGCAGTTCACCGGGACAGAGCTCCTATAATTCACCCCTCCACTTT.

The chain employs TRBV7-6 and TRBJ2-7; D possibly corresponds to TRBD2 (5 bases). The length of the CDR3 is 15 residues. Between the trimmed V and J ends, which lost 1 base and 4 bases, there was a span of 14 bases. CDR1 and CDR2 from the germline V gene are SGHVS and FNYEAQ. CDR3 bases: TGTGCCAGCAGCTTAGATCCGGGAAGAGGATACGAGCAGTACTTC. Protein product: CASSLDPGRGYEQYF.

This clone was detected once. V and J are TRBV5-4 and TRBJ2-5, with 7 positions matching TRBD2. From germline, CDR1 is SGHNT and CDR2 YYREEE (reference sequence). This CDR3 is 14 amino acids long. V gave up 0 bases and J gave up 2 bases; unmatched junction bases: 1. The CDR3 loop reads CASSLGTRQETQYF. CDR3 nucleotides: TGTGCCAGCAGCTTGGGGACTAGGCAAGAGACCCAGTACTTC.

This chain uses TRBV5-4 with TRBJ1-4; D gene unclear. Trimming took 2 bases from V and 4 from J, leaving 9 bases between them. This CDR3 is 14 amino acids long. Germline CDR1 is SGHNT and CDR2 is YYREEE (reference sequence). The CDR3 bases are TGTGCCAGCAGCTTTGGGGAAGTTAATGAAAAACTGTTTTTT. It translates to CASSFGEVNEKLFF. The full variable domain, completed using reference TRBV5-4 and TRBJ1-4, is ETGVTQSPTHLIKTRGQQVTLRCSSQSGHNTVSWYQQALGQGPQFIFQYYREEENGRGNFPPRFSGLQFPNYSSELNVNALELDDSALYLCASSFGEVNEKLFFGSGTQLSVL.

This clone appeared once. The genes are TRBV20-1 and TRBJ1-6, with D tentatively TRBD1 (6 bases). The CDR3 length is 15 residues. Trimming pared 3 bases from V and 7 bases from J, leaving 16 bases between. Germline CDR1 and CDR2: DFQATT and SNEGSKA (reference sequence). The CDR3 DNA follows: TGCAGTGCTAGTACAGGGTTAGGGGGGAATTCACCCCTCCACTTT. The encoded protein is CSASTGLGGNSPLHF.

For this clone: The same CDR3 also results from other DNA sequences found in this sample. The rearrangement links TRBV6-5 to TRBJ1-6; 8 bases map to TRBD1. There are 12 residues in the CDR3. Germline values: CDR1 MNHEY, CDR2 SVGAGI. Trimming took 11 bases from V and 7 from J; bases not matched to a gene: 4. This chain's CDR3 is CASRQGNSPLHF. The CDR3 coding sequence is TGTGCCTCGCGACAGGGGAATTCACCCCTCCACTTT.

V usage is TRBV2 and J usage is TRBJ2-3; D is perhaps TRBD2 (5 bases). V was clipped by 4 bases and J by 4 bases, with 12 bases between them. The CDR3 runs 14 residues. Germline V CDR1 and CDR2: SNHLY, FYNNEI. The DNA of the CDR3 is TGTGCCAGCAGTGTTGGGATGCGGGCAGATACGCAGTATTTT. Protein: CASSVGMRADTQYF.

This chain connects TRBV19 to TRBJ2-6, with D unclear. CDR1 LNHDA and CDR2 SQIVND come from the germline V gene (reference sequence). CDR3 length: 18 amino acids. Trimming removed 6 bases from V and 1 base from J, with 19 bases in between. The CDR3 reads CASRPVRRLWSGANVLTF. The CDR3 nucleotides are TGTGCCAGTAGGCCAGTCCGACGGTTGTGGTCTGGGGCCAACGTCCTGACTTTC.

This clone occurred a few times. The V call is TRBV6-5, the J call TRBJ2-3; D is unresolved. Trimming took 6 bases from V and 1 from J, leaving 8 bases between them. This CDR3 contains 13 residues. Germline lookup yields CDR1 MNHEY and CDR2 SVGAGI. The CDR3 region has the DNA TGTGCCAGCAGAACGGGTGGCACAGATACGCAGTATTTT. It yields the protein CASRTGGTDTQYF.

This chain joins TRBV7-2 and TRBJ2-1; 11 bases are shared with TRBD2. The CDR3 loop spans 16 amino acids. Germline V CDR1 and CDR2: SGHTA, FQGNSA. V dropped 3 bases and J dropped 3; count of bases not matched to a gene: 4. The CDR3 here is CASSFRLAGYYNEQFF. DNA for the CDR3: TGTGCCAGCAGCTTCCGACTAGCGGGGTACTACAATGAGCAGTTCTTC. The variable domain in full, with the rest retrieved from reference TRBV7-2 and TRBJ2-1, is GAGVSQSPSNKVTEKGKDVELRCDPISGHTALYWYRQSLGQGLEFLIYFQGNSAPDKSGLPSDRFSAERTGGSVSTLTIQRTQQEDSAVYLCASSFRLAGYYNEQFFGPGTRLTVL.

The V and J genes are TRBV19 and TRBJ2-5; TRBD2 matches 11 bases. The germline V gene encodes CDR1 LNHDA and CDR2 SQIVND (reference sequence). V was clipped by 6 bases and J by 2 bases; unmatched bases: 5. This CDR3 comprises 15 residues. The CDR3 nucleotides are TGTGCCAGTAGCTCAATAGCGGGGGGGCAAGAGACCCAGTACTTC. Translating gives CASSSIAGGQETQYF.

The rearrangement uses TRBV4-3 and TRBJ2-7, with TRBD1 identical over 9 bases. CDR1 is LGHNA, CDR2 YSLEER, per germline. The V and J ends lost 0 bases and 1 base, in that order; junction bases with no gene match: 7. There are 17 residues in the CDR3. Here the CDR3 reads CASSQDSHGTGSYEQYF. In DNA, the CDR3 is TGCGCCAGCAGCCAAGACAGCCATGGGACAGGGTCCTACGAGCAGTACTTC.

The V gene is TRBV5-4, the J gene TRBJ1-1; D is ambiguous. Looked up from germline, CDR1 is SGHNT and CDR2 is YYREEE (reference sequence). This CDR3 is built from 13 residues. V was clipped by 4 bases and J by 6 bases, with 13 bases between them. The CDR3 DNA is TGTGCCAGCAGCCCGGACTTAGGCGCTGAAGCTTTCTTT. Its protein is CASSPDLGAEAFF.

The J gene is TRBJ2-7, the V gene TRBV23-1; possible D gene TRBD1, 6 bases. TRBV23-1 is recorded as an ORF, its role being uncertain. Trimming cost V 2 bases and J 6 bases, with 17 bases left between them. CDR3 length: 15 residues. In nucleotides, the CDR3 is TGCGCCAGCAGTCAAAAACAGGGTTTCTCTCTCGAGCAGTACTTC. Its translation: CASSQKQGFSLEQYF.

This rearrangement joins TRBV6-1 to TRBJ2-3, with TRBD2 as a possible D gene (6 bases). Germline V gene data show CDR1 as MNHNS and CDR2 as SASEGT. The CDR3 runs to 14 residues. Trimming pared 6 bases from V and 4 bases from J, leaving 14 bases between. The CDR3, as DNA: TGTGCCAGCAGCCCCGGAGGGAACGCAGATACGCAGTATTTT. Encoded protein: CASSPGGNADTQYF.

V gene TRBV5-1 combines with J gene TRBJ2-3, with D maybe TRBD2 (6 bases). The V end was cut by 4 bases, the J end by 6 bases, with 18 bases between. The germline V gene encodes CDR1 SGHRS and CDR2 YFSETQ. CDR3 length: 15 residues. CDR3 region: CASSALTGETDTQYF. In nucleotides, the CDR3 is TGCGCCAGCAGCGCCCTGACGGGGGAGACGGATACGCAGTATTTT.

V usage is TRBV20-1 and J usage is TRBJ2-1, with a tentative D call TRBD2 (6 bases). The CDR3 totals 11 residues. V dropped 5 bases and J dropped 7 bases, with 9 bases sitting between them. Germline V CDR1 and CDR2: DFQATT, SNEGSKA (reference sequence). CDR3 DNA sequence: TGCAGTGCTCCGGGGGTAAATGAGCAGTTCTTC. Residues: CSAPGVNEQFF.

The chain carries TRBV30 and TRBJ2-6; tentative D call: TRBD2 (7 bases). Germline CDR1 GTSNPN, CDR2 SVGIG (reference sequence). The CDR3 contains 17 residues. V shed 4 bases and J shed 3 bases, with 19 bases lying between them. CDR3 amino acids: CAWNRVPIAGGANVLTF. CDR3 bases: TGTGCCTGGAACAGGGTACCGATAGCGGGTGGGGCCAACGTCCTGACTTTC.

The V call is TRBV28, the J call TRBJ2-3; TRBD2 agrees at 9 bases. From germline, CDR1 is MDHEN and CDR2 SYDVKM. J lost 2 bases, V lost 6 bases, and 12 bases had no gene match. The length of the CDR3 is 17 residues. CDR3: CASSPGKTSGYTDTQYF. CDR3 coding DNA: TGTGCCAGCAGCCCGGGAAAGACTAGCGGCTACACAGATACGCAGTATTTT.

The chain carries TRBV3-1 (or the pseudogene TRBV3-2) and TRBJ2-4; no clear D. Germline loops: CDR1 LGHDT, CDR2 YNNKEL (reference sequence). This CDR3 is built from 14 residues. The V end was cut by 1 base, the J end by 0 bases, with 4 bases between. The CDR3 coding sequence is TGTGCCAGCAGCCAAGCCGTAGCCAAAAACATTCAGTACTTC. This translates into CASSQAVAKNIQYF.

This chain links TRBV6-6 with TRBJ1-6; D unresolved. The CDR3 sequence is 14 residues long. With 2 bases removed from V and 7 bases from J, the gap between germline ends came to 9 bases. CDR1 is MNHNY and CDR2 is SVGAGI in the germline V gene (reference sequence). CDR3 in amino acids: CASSYGQLNSPLHF. The CDR3 region has the DNA TGTGCCAGCAGTTACGGCCAGCTGAATTCACCCCTCCACTTT.